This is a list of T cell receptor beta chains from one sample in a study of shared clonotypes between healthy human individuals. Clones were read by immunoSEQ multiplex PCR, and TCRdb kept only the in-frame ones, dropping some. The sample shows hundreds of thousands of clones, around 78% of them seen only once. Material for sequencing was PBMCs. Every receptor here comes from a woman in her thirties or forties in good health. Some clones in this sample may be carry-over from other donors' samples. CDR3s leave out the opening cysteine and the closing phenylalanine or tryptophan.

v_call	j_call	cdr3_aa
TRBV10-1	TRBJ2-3	ASSDPILAGVYHLTTDTQY
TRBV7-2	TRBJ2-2	ASSLAPGLAGGPNTGELF
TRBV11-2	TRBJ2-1	ASSLEGSWVNEQF
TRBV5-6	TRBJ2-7	ASSPPGVAYEQY
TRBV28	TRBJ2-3	ATASSSGSNTQY
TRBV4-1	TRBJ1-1	ASSQVPGRQNTEAF
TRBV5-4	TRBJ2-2	ASSSGLLAGELF
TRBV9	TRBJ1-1	ASSFGMLNTEAF
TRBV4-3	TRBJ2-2	ASSQEETRGLGTGELF
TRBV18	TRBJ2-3	ASSPPLDTQY
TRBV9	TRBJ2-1	ASSSTGDSYNEQF
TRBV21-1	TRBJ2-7	ASSKGPGPAVRGEQY
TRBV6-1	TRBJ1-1	ASSEGTGGYTEAF
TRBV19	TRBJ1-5	ASSAYIGGNQPQH
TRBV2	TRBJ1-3	ASSGGQGRGNTIY
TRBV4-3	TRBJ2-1	ASSQDLGTGDLYNEQF
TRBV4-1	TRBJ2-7	ASSQWPPVAGGGDEQY
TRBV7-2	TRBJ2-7	ASSFSSGAYEQY
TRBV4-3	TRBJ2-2	ASSQGPSTGELF
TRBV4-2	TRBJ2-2	ASSQDRRTGELF
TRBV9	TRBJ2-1	ASSVELVAYNEQF
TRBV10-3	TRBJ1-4	ATTEQGREKLF
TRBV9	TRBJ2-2	ASSVSPSSGELF
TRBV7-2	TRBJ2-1	ASSLARGTVSYNEQF
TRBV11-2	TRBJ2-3	ASSSGVRMSTQY
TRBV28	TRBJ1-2	ASSPTIDSYGYT
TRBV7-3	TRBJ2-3	ASSAGLDRATDTQY
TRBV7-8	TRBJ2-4	ASSPPWTSGIYIQY
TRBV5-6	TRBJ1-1	ASSSGQGRTEAF
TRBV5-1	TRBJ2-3	ASAQGSTDTQY
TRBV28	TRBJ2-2	ASSGPHTGELF
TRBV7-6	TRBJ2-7	ASSPGGAAYEQY
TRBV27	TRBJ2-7	ASSNGTGAGYEQY
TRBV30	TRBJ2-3	AWSGMDTQY
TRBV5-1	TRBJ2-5	ASTYQLAGGPKTQY
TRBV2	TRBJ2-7	ASMSGRAYEQY
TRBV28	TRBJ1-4	ASSQLRQGLNEKLF
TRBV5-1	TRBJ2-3	ASSFGLAGGRDTQY
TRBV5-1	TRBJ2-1	ASSLEDRGLDEQF
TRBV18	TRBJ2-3	ASSPSPGTDTQY
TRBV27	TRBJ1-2	ASRGQGASGYT
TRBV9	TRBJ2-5	ASSVAGQETQY
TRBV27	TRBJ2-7	ASKGGPYEQY
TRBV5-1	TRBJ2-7	ASSLVAGAYEQY
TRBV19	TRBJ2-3	ASIPEGGGRDTQY
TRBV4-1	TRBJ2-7	ASSQAPGHYEQY
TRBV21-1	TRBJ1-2	ASSKARVNYGYT
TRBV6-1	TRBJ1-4	ASSEQGANNEKLF
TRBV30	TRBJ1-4	AWSDRQGATNEKLF
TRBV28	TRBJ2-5	ASNTGAKETQY
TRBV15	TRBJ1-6	ATSRDGGDSPLH
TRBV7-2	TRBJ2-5	ASSYRVQETQY
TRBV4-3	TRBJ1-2	ASSQERQGLGYGYT
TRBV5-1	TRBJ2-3	ASSFHGVTDTQY
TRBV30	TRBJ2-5	DWSVIGNLGTQY
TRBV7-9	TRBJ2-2	ASHQGMRDTGELF
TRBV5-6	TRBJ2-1	ASSVQGGPYNEQF
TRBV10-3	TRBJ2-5	ASRTDQETQY
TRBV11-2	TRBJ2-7	ASSRGIRAEQY